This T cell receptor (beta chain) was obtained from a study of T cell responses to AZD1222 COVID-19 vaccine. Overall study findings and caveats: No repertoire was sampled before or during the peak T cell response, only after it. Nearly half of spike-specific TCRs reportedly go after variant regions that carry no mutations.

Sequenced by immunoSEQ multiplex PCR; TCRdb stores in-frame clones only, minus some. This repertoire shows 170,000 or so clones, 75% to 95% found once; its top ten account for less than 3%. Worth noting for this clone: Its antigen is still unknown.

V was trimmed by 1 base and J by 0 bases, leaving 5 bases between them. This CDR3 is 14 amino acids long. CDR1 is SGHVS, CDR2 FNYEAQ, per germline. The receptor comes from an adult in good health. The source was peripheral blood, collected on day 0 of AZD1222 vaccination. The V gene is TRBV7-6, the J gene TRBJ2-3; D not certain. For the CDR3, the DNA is TGTGCCAGCAGCTTAGTTCCTAGCACAGATACGCAGTATTTT. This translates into CASSLVPSTDTQYF.